The rows below give T cell receptor beta chains drawn from one sample of a study of T cells in Graves' hyperthyroidism and ophthalmopathy. TCRdb analysed the multiplex PCR reads with MiXCR anew, one entry per CDR3 protein. The sample contains under 700,000 distinct CDR3 sequences, over 15% of which appear only once. The sequenced material came from blood. These receptors came from a woman aged 18-29 years with Graves' hyperthyroidism. Each CDR3 is given with its conserved first and last residue. Clone size is stated in some rows and not others, as once, few, many or a class when expanded.

TRBJ2-1	-	TRBV13	15	CASSLLSFIDNEQFF
TRBJ2-3	many	TRBV2	14	CASRRDRVPDTQYF
TRBJ2-1	many	TRBV28	15	CASSPQRLTYNEQFF
TRBJ2-1	many	TRBV7-7	14	CASSFSAISDEQFF
TRBJ2-7	many	TRBV12-3/TRBV12-4	18	CASSAGTSENPRGYEQYF
TRBJ2-2	-	TRBV4-2	17	CASSQDLARANTGELFF
TRBJ2-5	many	TRBV28	13	CASTKQGRETQYF
TRBJ2-2	-	TRBV7-8	15	CASSFAGRGTGELFF
TRBJ1-1	many	TRBV20-1	11	CSASDNTEAFF
TRBJ2-7	many	TRBV28	14	CASSFSRGSYEQYF
TRBJ1-2	many	TRBV20-1	13	CSASPLAGAGYTF
TRBJ2-1	-	TRBV10-1	18	CASSDSTGLAGGNSEQFF
TRBJ1-6	-	TRBV7-9	14	CASSSRTLNSPLHF
TRBJ1-5	many	TRBV2	13	CASSESANQPQHF
TRBJ1-1	many	TRBV24-1	14	CATSPGGSDTEAFF
TRBJ2-7	-	TRBV6-2/TRBV6-3	13	CASSPPPGHEQYF
TRBJ2-2	many	TRBV19	15	CASMGRTGGTGELFF
TRBJ1-4	-	TRBV7-9	14	CASSYGTGNEKLFF
TRBJ2-3	-	TRBV7-9	14	CASSNRASTDTQYF
TRBJ2-3	-	TRBV2	14	CASSSYSSEDTQYF
TRBJ2-7	-	TRBV7-9	14	CASSPEGGSLEQYF
TRBJ1-1	-	TRBV4-1	16	CASSQVGKRGNTEAFF
TRBJ1-3	few	TRBV7-2	15	CASSLHGGFGNTIYF
TRBJ1-6	few	TRBV25-1	15	CASSDQDRVISPLHF
TRBJ1-2	-	TRBV5-1	16	CASSLAGTGHGYGYTF